Presented here are 26 T cell receptor beta chains from one specimen sequenced in a study of shared clonotypes between healthy human individuals. TCRdb's copy holds only in-frame clones and misses some; the assay was immunoSEQ multiplex PCR. There are 400,000 to 600,000 clones in the sample; more than 75% occur only once, and roughly 13% lies in the top ten. Specimen: PBMCs. The receptors derive from a woman in her forties in good health. Some clones in this sample may be carry-over from other donors' samples.

This clone was observed a handful of times. The rearrangement links TRBV5-1 to TRBJ1-3; D gene uncertain. CDR1 SGHRS and CDR2 YFSETQ come from the germline V gene. V was trimmed by 0 bases and J by 4 bases, leaving 8 bases between them. The CDR3 is 14 residues long. The CDR3 protein is CASSLAPGGNTIYF. The DNA of the CDR3 is TGCGCCAGCAGCTTGGCCCCGGGGGGAAACACCATATATTTT.

The chain combines TRBV21-1 with TRBJ1-4; the table's D call, TRBD1, has no DNA check behind it. TRBV21-1 constitutes a pseudogene. The CDR3 is 15 residues long. The CDR3 loop reads CASSPLPATNEKLFF. CDR3 coding DNA: TGTGCCAGCAGCCCCCTTCCAGCAACTAATGAAAAACTGTTTTTT.

The V call is TRBV30, the J call TRBJ2-7; 11 bases are a match to TRBD2. From germline, CDR1 is GTSNPN and CDR2 SVGIG (reference sequence). This CDR3 has 13 amino acids. V gave up 5 bases and J gave up 4 bases; unmatched junction bases: 4. In DNA, the CDR3 is TGTGCCTGGGAATTAGCGGGAGGGTACGAGCAGTACTTC. Its protein is CAWELAGGYEQYF.

The chain uses TRBV7-8 and TRBJ2-5; D is undetermined. CDR1 is SGHVS and CDR2 is FQNEAQ in the germline V gene. CDR3 length: 11 amino acids. The V gene lost 5 bases and the J gene lost 4 bases, with 5 bases spanning the gap. The CDR3 reads CASSKRETQYF. The CDR3 region has the DNA TGTGCCAGCAGCAAGCGAGAGACCCAGTACTTC.

The chain joins TRBV27 to TRBJ2-1, with TRBD2 matching 9 bases. CDR1 is MNHEY, CDR2 SMNVEV, per germline (reference sequence). The CDR3 has 14 amino acids. The V and J ends lost 2 bases and 10 bases, in that order; junction bases with no gene match: 6. The DNA of the CDR3 is TGTGCCAGCAGTTTAGCGGGAGGGCCGCAGGAGCAGTTCTTC. Translation: CASSLAGGPQEQFF.

This clone came up once. This sequence joins TRBV15 and TRBJ2-1; D may be TRBD1 (5 bases). V was trimmed by 0 bases and J by 8 bases, leaving 14 bases between them. This CDR3 comprises 15 residues. The germline gives CDR1 LNHNV, CDR2 YYDKDF (reference sequence). CDR3 sequence (DNA): TGTGCCACCAGCAGAGATCCAGGGATAATGGATGAGCAGTTCTTC. The encoded protein is CATSRDPGIMDEQFF.

This clone came up once. The chain carries TRBV18 and TRBJ2-3, with unresolved D. The germline CDR1 and CDR2 sequences are KGHSH and LQKENI. Between the trimmed V and J ends, which lost 3 bases and 0 bases, there was a span of 13 bases. This CDR3 has 16 residues. CDR3 bases: TGTGCCAGCTCACCCGCCCAGACTTTTAGCACAGATACGCAGTATTTT. As protein: CASSPAQTFSTDTQYF. Using reference TRBV18 and TRBJ2-3 for the parts outside the CDR3, the full variable domain is NAGVMQNPRHLVRRRGQEARLRCSPMKGHSHVYWYRQLPEEGLKFMVYLQKENIIDESGMPKERFSAEFPKEGPSILRIQQVVRGDSAAYFCASSPAQTFSTDTQYFGPGTRLTVL.

In its sample, this clone was seen once. The chain recombines TRBV5-1 with TRBJ2-3; 9 bases line up with TRBD1. With V trimmed by 3 bases and J by 4 bases, 3 bases remained unmatched. CDR1 is SGHRS, CDR2 YFSETQ, per germline. CDR3 size: 14 residues. The DNA for the CDR3 is TGCGCCAGCAGCTACGGACAGGGGCCAGATACGCAGTATTTT. Protein sequence: CASSYGQGPDTQYF.

This clone was counted a single time. The chain is built from TRBV29-1 and TRBJ1-2, with a possible D match to TRBD1 (5 bases). This CDR3 contains 14 residues. V was cut by 2 bases and J by 4 bases, with 14 bases left in between. CDR1 is SQVTM, CDR2 ANQGSEA, per germline. The DNA of the CDR3 is TGCAGCGTTGAACCCCGGGACTTGATCTATGGCTACACCTTC. Residues: CSVEPRDLIYGYTF.

The chain links TRBV18 to TRBJ1-1; D gene uncertain. Trimming took off 8 bases at V and 0 bases at J, with 10 bases between the two ends. Germline CDR1 KGHSH, CDR2 LQKENI. CDR3 size: 13 residues. The CDR3 sequence: CASLLDMNTEAFF. The CDR3 DNA follows: TGTGCCAGCCTGCTAGACATGAACACTGAAGCTTTCTTT.

This clone was observed a single time. This sample also contains other DNA sequences that code for the same CDR3. The chain employs TRBV5-1 and TRBJ1-2; 9 bases are a match to TRBD1. J gave up 8 bases and V 0 bases, and 2 bases lay outside the gene matches. Looked up from germline, CDR1 is SGHRS and CDR2 is YFSETQ. This CDR3 has 13 amino acids. CDR3 sequence (DNA): TGCGCCAGCAGCTTGGGGACAGGGGACGGCTACACCTTC. This translates into CASSLGTGDGYTF.

This clone has a handful of counts. This sequence joins TRBV27 and TRBJ2-7, with 12 bases identical to TRBD1. CDR1 and CDR2 from the germline V gene are MNHEY and SMNVEV (reference sequence). The V gene end was trimmed by 3 bases and the J gene end by 5 bases; junction bases not matched to a gene: 8. This CDR3 contains 16 residues. The CDR3 sequence is CASSLVGDRGRNEQYF. CDR3 DNA: TGTGCCAGCAGTTTGGTTGGGGACAGGGGGCGCAACGAGCAGTACTTC.

The J gene is TRBJ2-1, the V gene TRBV14; 10 nucleotides line up with TRBD2. Unmatched junction bases numbered 15, after V lost 5 bases and J lost 8 bases. The CDR3 runs 17 residues. Germline-derived CDR1 and CDR2 are SGHDN and FVKESK. In DNA form, the CDR3 reads TGTGCCAGCAGCACCCGACTAGCGGGCGTGGGTTTCGATGAGCAGTTCTTC. It yields the protein CASSTRLAGVGFDEQFF.

This clone has a single count. This likely stems from a read error, as it lies one base from a far larger clone. The CDR3 DNA follows: TGTGCCAGCAGCTCCCCCAACACAGATACGCAGTATTTT. This gives the protein CASSSPNTDTQYF. The chain employs TRBV7-3 and TRBJ2-3; D is unresolved. Trimming shortened V by 4 bases and J by 2 bases, and 7 bases separated the two germline ends. The CDR3 loop spans 13 amino acids. Germline V lookup: CDR1 SGHTA, CDR2 FQGTGA.

The chain has TRBV5-1 and TRBJ1-2; D not certain. Trimming took off 0 bases at V and 2 bases at J, with 11 bases between the two ends. Germline lookup yields CDR1 SGHRS and CDR2 YFSETQ. The CDR3 has 15 amino acids. The CDR3 DNA reads as TGCGCCAGCAGCTTGGCTGACAACAAAAACTATGGCTACACCTTC. This codes for CASSLADNKNYGYTF.

The chain is built from TRBV6-1 and TRBJ2-7, with 8 bases identical to TRBD2. The CDR3 has 16 amino acids. V shed 2 bases and J 3 bases; nucleotides not matched to a gene: 9. Germline loops: CDR1 MNHNS, CDR2 SASEGT. The CDR3 sequence: CASSETLREGHYEQYF. The DNA of the CDR3 is TGTGCCAGCAGTGAAACTTTACGGGAGGGCCACTACGAGCAGTACTTC.

This chain connects TRBV19 to TRBJ2-7; D might be TRBD1 or TRBD2, each matching 6 bases. V was trimmed by 3 bases and J by 3 bases, leaving 12 bases between them. CDR3 size: 14 residues. CDR1 is LNHDA and CDR2 is SQIVND in the germline V gene (reference sequence). CDR3 protein: CASSMGGLGYEQYF. CDR3 nucleotides: TGTGCCAGTAGTATGGGGGGCCTAGGCTACGAGCAGTACTTC.

The V and J genes are TRBV5-1 and TRBJ2-3; 7 nucleotides match TRBD2. The CDR3 covers 16 residues. V lost 4 bases, J lost 2 bases, and 10 bases stayed unmatched. Germline V gene sequence: CDR1 SGHRS, CDR2 YFSETQ. CDR3 DNA sequence: TGCGCCAGCAGCCCACTGGACGGGGGGATCACAGATACGCAGTATTTT. This encodes CASSPLDGGITDTQYF.

The CDR3 nucleotides are TGCGCCAGCTCTAATCCTACGGGAGGCGCCACAGATACGCAGTATTTT. Amino acids: CASSNPTGGATDTQYF. The chain has TRBV5-1 and TRBJ2-3; 7 positions agree with TRBD2. The junction had 13 bases not matched to a gene; V was cut back by 7 bases and J by 2 bases. This CDR3 spans 16 amino acids. Germline V gene data show CDR1 as SGHRS and CDR2 as YFSETQ.

V and J are TRBV11-1 and TRBJ2-5; 7 bases align to TRBD2. The end of the DNA fits TRBJ2-7 better, so the J call may be wrong. The germline V gene has CDR1 SGHAT and CDR2 FQDESV (reference sequence). The CDR3 has 15 residues. The CDR3 sequence is CASTTMGGPTYEQYF. The DNA of the CDR3 is TGTGCCAGCACTACGATGGGAGGGCCCACCTACGAGCAGTACTTC.

This clone came up many times. The V and J genes are TRBV7-2 and TRBJ1-2, with TRBD1 as a possible D gene (5 bases). The germline V and J ends were trimmed by 5 bases and 4 bases, with 17 bases remaining between them. Germline CDR1 is SGHTA and CDR2 is FQGNSA. The CDR3 contains 15 residues. CDR3 DNA: TGTGCCAGCAGCCCCCGCCCAGGGTCTAGCTATGGCTACACCTTC. It translates to CASSPRPGSSYGYTF.

The rearrangement links TRBV7-2 to TRBJ2-7; tentatively, D is TRBD1 (5 bases). V dropped 2 bases and J dropped 0 bases, with 11 bases sitting between them. Looked up from germline, CDR1 is SGHTA and CDR2 is FQGNSA. The CDR3 extends over 15 amino acids. The CDR3 coding sequence is TGTGCCAGCAGCTTATGGTCAGGGCACTCCTACGAGCAGTACTTC. It translates to CASSLWSGHSYEQYF.

The chain has TRBV7-2 and TRBJ2-7; 12 bases line up with TRBD2. V lost 6 bases to trimming and J lost 0 bases; unmatched junction nucleotides: 6. The CDR3 has 16 amino acids. Germline V gene data show CDR1 as SGHTA and CDR2 as FQGNSA. This CDR3 reads CASSRTSGISSYEQYF. Written as DNA, the CDR3 is TGTGCCAGCAGTAGGACTAGCGGGATCAGCTCCTACGAGCAGTACTTC.

The chain has TRBV5-1 and TRBJ2-5; weak D call: TRBD2 (5 bases). Germline V gene lookup returns CDR1 SGHRS and CDR2 YFSETQ. This CDR3 region has 13 residues. Trimming cost V 2 bases and J 4 bases, with 9 bases left between them. The DNA for the CDR3 is TGCGCCAGCAGCTTCTCGGGGTCAGAGACCCAGTACTTC. The encoded protein is CASSFSGSETQYF.

This clone has just a few counts. This chain uses TRBV18 with TRBJ2-7, with 10 positions matching TRBD1. Looked up from germline, CDR1 is KGHSH and CDR2 is LQKENI. With V trimmed by 0 bases and J by 3 bases, 11 bases remained unmatched. The CDR3 is 18 amino acids. CDR3 DNA sequence: TGTGCCAGCTCACCACCGGGACAGGGGTCCCACGGCGGCTACGAGCAGTACTTC. Its translation is CASSPPGQGSHGGYEQYF.

This chain uses TRBV7-3 with TRBJ2-5, with D possibly matching TRBD1 (5 bases). The germline gives CDR1 SGHTA, CDR2 FQGTGA. The CDR3 loop spans 15 amino acids. Trimming shortened V by 2 bases and J by 1 base, and 11 bases separated the two germline ends. The CDR3 bases are TGTGCCAGCAGCTTACAGATGGGGCCCCAAGAGACCCAGTACTTC. Amino acids: CASSLQMGPQETQYF.